A selection of T cell receptor beta chains follows, all from one sample in a study of a mutant IDH1 vaccine in newly diagnosed glioma. This table comes from immunoSEQ multiplex PCR, and its TCRdb copy is limited to in-frame clones, with some not included. The data hold more than 20,000 clones, with roughly 88% observed a single time. Sample: PBMCs, taken from a glioma patient treated with radiotherapy, temozolomide or both. The receptors derive from a man aged 35 to 55 with glioma. Both conserved end residues are part of each CDR3. D genes are given only for firm matches. Only some rows state a clone size, as once, few, many or a class for expanded clones.

D,V,J,size,DNA,CDR3
-,TRBV25-1,TRBJ2-6,-,TGTGCCAGCAGTGAGGGGAACTCTGGGGCCAACGTCCTGACTTTC,CASSEGNSGANVLTF
TRBD1,TRBV7-2,TRBJ1-1,-,TGTGCCAGCAGCTTAGGTTTCAAGGGGGCGCTTGGCACTGAAGCTTTCTTT,CASSLGFKGALGTEAFF
-,TRBV25-1,TRBJ1-1,-,TGTGCCAGCAGTCAGTCAGGGGATGAAGCTTTCTTT,CASSQSGDEAFF
TRBD1,TRBV19,TRBJ1-1,-,TGTGCCAGTAGTACTACGGGACAGGGGACTGAAGCTTTCTTT,CASSTTGQGTEAFF
-,TRBV27,TRBJ2-1,-,TGTGCCAGCAGTTTACTAGGTCCCAATGAGCAGTTCTTC,CASSLLGPNEQFF
-,TRBV6-5,TRBJ1-1,-,TGTGCCAGCAGTTACAGGGGAGGCACTGAAGCTTTCTTT,CASSYRGGTEAFF
-,TRBV19,TRBJ1-1,-,TGTGCCAGTAGTCTAACTCCTCAAGCTGAAGCTTTCTTT,CASSLTPQAEAFF
TRBD1,TRBV7-8,TRBJ2-2,-,TGTGCCAGCAGCTTAGTTGGTGGGACAGGGAAGACCGGGGAGCTGTTTTTT,CASSLVGGTGKTGELFF
-,TRBV27,TRBJ2-1,-,TGTGCCAGCAGGTCCCTTTTGCGGAGCTCCTACAATGAGCAGTTCTTC,CASRSLLRSSYNEQFF
-,TRBV28,TRBJ1-2,-,TGTGCCAGCAGTTTATGGTCATCAGGGCCCTATGGCTACACCTTC,CASSLWSSGPYGYTF
-,TRBV4-2,TRBJ1-6,-,TGTGCCAGCAGCCCCCTCGATGGGGCAGGTGATGCACCCCTCCACTTT,CASSPLDGAGDAPLHF
-,TRBV10-3,TRBJ2-5,-,TGTGCCATCAGCGATCTCCGGACACAAGAGACCCAGTACTTC,CAISDLRTQETQYF
-,TRBV30,TRBJ2-1,-,TGTGCCTGGACCCGGCCAGGGACCAGCTCCTACAATGAGCAGTTCTTC,CAWTRPGTSSYNEQFF
-,TRBV10-3,TRBJ1-3,once,TGTGCCATCACAGACTCTGGAAACACCATATATTTT,CAITDSGNTIYF